This T cell receptor beta chain was identified in a study of T cell responses to AZD1222 COVID-19 vaccine. The protocol was immunoSEQ multiplex PCR, while the TCRdb copy is restricted to in-frame clones and leaves out a portion. The table lists over 100,000 clones, approximately 90% of them singletons, with roughly 8.9% in the top ten. Germline lookup yields CDR1 KGHSH and CDR2 LQKENI. The CDR3 runs 16 residues. V lost 0 bases, J lost 0 bases, and 9 bases lay in between. Study-level points and caveats: Baseline serology detected seropositivity in only a handful of AZD1222 recipients.

Turning to this clone: Its antigen remains unknown.

The sequencing here drew on peripheral blood, taken on day 0 of AZD1222 vaccination. The clonotype originates from an adult in good health. The chain is built from TRBV18 and TRBJ1-3; D not certain. In nucleotides, the CDR3 is TGTGCCAGCTCACCACCGATGGCTTCCTCTGGAAACACCATATATTTT. Translating it yields CASSPPMASSGNTIYF.